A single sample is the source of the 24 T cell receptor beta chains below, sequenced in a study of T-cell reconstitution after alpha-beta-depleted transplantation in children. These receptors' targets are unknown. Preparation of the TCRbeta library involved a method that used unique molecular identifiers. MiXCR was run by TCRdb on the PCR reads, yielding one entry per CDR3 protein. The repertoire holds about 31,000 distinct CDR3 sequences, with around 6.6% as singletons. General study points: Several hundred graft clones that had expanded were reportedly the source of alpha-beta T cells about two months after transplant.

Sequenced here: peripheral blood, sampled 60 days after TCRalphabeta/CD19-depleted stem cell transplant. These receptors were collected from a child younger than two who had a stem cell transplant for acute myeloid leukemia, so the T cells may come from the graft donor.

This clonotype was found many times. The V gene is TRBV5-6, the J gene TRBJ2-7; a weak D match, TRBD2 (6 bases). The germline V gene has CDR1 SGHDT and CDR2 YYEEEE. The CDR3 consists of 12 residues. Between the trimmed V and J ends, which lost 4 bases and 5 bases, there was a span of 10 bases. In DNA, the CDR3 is TGTGCCAGCAGCCGGCCGGGGGACGAGCAGTACTTC. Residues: CASSRPGDEQYF.

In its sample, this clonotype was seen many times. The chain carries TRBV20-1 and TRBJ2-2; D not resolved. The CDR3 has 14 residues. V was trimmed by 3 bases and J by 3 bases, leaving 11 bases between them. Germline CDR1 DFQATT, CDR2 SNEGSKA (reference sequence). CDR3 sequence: CSASWTLDTGELFF. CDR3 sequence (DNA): TGCAGTGCTAGTTGGACCCTGGACACCGGGGAGCTGTTTTTT.

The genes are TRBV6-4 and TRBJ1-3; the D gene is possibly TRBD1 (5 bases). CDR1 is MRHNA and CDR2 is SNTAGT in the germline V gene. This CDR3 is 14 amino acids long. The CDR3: CNHGGPFSGNTIYF. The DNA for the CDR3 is TGTAACCACGGGGGACCGTTCTCTGGAAACACCATATATTTT.

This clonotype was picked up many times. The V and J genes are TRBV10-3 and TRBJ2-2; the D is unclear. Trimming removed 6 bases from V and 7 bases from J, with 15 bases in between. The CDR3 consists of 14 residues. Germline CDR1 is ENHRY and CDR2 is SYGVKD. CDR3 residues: CAIRDRAADGELFF. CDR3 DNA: TGTGCCATCAGGGATCGGGCCGCGGACGGGGAGCTGTTTTTT.

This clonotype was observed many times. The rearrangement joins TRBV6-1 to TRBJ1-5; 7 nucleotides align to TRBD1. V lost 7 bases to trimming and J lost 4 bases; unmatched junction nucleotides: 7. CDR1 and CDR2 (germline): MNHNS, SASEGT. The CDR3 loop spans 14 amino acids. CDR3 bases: TGTGCCAGCATGACAGGGCATAAGAATCAGCCCCAGCATTTT. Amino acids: CASMTGHKNQPQHF.

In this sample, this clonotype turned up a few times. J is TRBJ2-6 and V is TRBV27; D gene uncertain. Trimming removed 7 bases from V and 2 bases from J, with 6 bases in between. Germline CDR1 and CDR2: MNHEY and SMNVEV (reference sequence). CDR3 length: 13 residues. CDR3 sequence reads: CASTTTGANVLTF. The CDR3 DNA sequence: TGTGCCAGCACTACAACTGGGGCCAACGTCCTGACTTTC.

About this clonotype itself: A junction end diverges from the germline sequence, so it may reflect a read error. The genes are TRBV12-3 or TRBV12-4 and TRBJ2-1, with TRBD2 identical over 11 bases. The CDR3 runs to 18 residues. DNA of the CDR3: TGTGCCAGCAGTTTAAAGGGACTAGCGGAAATTTCCTACGATGAGCAGTTCTTC. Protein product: CASSLKGLAEISYDEQFF.

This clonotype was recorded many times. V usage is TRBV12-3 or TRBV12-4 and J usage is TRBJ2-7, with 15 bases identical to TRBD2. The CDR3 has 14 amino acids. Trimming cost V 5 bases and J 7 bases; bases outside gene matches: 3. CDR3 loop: CASSPGLAGGEQYF. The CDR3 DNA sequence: TGTGCCAGCAGTCCGGGACTAGCGGGAGGTGAGCAGTACTTC.

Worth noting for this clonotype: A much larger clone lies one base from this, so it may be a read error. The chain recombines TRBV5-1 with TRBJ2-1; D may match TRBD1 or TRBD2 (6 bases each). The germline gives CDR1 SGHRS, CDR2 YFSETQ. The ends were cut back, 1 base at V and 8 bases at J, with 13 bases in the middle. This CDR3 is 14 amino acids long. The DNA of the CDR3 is TGCGCCAGCAGCTTGTCCCCGGGGGCGCATGAGCAGTTCTTC. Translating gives CASSLSPGAHEQFF.

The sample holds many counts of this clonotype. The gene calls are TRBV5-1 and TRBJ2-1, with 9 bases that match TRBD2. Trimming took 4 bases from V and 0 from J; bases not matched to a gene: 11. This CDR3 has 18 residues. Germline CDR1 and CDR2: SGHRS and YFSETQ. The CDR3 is CASSRTGRLAASYNEQFF. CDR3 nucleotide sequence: TGCGCCAGCAGCCGGACAGGACGACTAGCGGCCTCCTACAATGAGCAGTTCTTC.

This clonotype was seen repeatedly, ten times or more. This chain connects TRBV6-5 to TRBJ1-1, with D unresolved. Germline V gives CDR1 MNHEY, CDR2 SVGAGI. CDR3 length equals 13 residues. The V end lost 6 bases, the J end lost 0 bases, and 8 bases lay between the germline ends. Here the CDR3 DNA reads TGTGCCAGCAGCTCGACACTGAACACTGAAGCTTTCTTT. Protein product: CASSSTLNTEAFF.

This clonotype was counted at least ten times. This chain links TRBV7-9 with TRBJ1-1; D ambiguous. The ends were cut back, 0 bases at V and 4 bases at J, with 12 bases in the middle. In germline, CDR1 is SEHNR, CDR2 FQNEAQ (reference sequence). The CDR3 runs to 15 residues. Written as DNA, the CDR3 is TGTGCCAGCAGCTTAGCGCTGAGATGGGGCACTGAAGCTTTCTTT. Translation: CASSLALRWGTEAFF.

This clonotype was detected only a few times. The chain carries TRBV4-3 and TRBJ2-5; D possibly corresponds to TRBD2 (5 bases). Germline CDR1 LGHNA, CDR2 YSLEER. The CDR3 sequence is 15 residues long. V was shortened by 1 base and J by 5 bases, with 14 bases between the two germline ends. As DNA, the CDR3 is TGCGCCAGCAGCCAAGCATTTTCTCGGAGGGAGACCCAGTACTTC. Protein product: CASSQAFSRRETQYF.

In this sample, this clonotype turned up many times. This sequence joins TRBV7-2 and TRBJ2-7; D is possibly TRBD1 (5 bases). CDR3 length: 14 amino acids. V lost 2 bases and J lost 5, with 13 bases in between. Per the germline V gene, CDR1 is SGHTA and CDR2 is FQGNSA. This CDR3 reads CASSLNARADEQYF. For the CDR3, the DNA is TGTGCCAGCAGCTTAAATGCCAGGGCGGACGAGCAGTACTTC.

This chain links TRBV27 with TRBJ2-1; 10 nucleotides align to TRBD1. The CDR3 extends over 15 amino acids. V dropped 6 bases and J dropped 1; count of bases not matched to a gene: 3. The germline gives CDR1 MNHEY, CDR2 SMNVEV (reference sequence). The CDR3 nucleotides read TGTGCCAGCAGAGAGGGACAGGGGTCCTACAATGAGCAGTTCTTC. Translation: CASREGQGSYNEQFF.

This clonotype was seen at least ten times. This CDR3 reads CASNVGGGQPQHF. The CDR3 DNA is TGTGCCAGTAACGTGGGGGGTGGACAGCCCCAGCATTTT. The rearrangement joins TRBV19 to TRBJ1-5; TRBD1 might be the D (5 bases). CDR3 size: 13 residues. Trimming shortened V by 7 bases and J by 7 bases, and 14 bases separated the two germline ends. Germline V gives CDR1 LNHDA, CDR2 SQIVND (reference sequence).

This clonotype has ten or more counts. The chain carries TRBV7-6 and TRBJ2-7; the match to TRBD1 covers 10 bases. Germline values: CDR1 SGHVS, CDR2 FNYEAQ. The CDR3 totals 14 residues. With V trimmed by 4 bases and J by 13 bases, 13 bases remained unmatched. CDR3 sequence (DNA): TGTGCCAGCAGCTCCGGGACAGGGGACCGCCCCGTCTACTTC. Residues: CASSSGTGDRPVYF.

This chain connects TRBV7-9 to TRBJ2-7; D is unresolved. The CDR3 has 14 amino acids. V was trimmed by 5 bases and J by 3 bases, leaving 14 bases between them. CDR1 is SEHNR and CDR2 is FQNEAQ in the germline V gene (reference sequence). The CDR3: CASSPARFFYEQYF. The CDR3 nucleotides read TGTGCCAGCAGCCCAGCCAGGTTTTTCTACGAGCAGTACTTC. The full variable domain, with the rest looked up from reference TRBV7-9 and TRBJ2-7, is DTGVSQNPRHKITKRGQNVTFRCDPISEHNRLYWYRQTLGQGPEFLTYFQNEAQLEKSRLLSDRFSAERPKGSFSTLEIQRTEQGDSAMYLCASSPARFFYEQYFGPGTRLTVT.

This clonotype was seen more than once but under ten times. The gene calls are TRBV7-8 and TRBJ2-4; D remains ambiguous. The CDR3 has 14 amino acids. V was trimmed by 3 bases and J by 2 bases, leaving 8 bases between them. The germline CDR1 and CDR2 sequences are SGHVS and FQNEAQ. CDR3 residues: CASSLDGPKNIQYF. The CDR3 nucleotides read TGTGCCAGCAGCTTGGACGGACCCAAAAACATTCAGTACTTC.

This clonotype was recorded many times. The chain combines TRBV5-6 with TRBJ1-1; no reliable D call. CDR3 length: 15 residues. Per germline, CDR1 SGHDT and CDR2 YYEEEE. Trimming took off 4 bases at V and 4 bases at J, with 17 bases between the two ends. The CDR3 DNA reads TGTGCCAGCAGCCCCGGAATATTCGGCGGCACTGAAGCTTTCTTT. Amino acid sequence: CASSPGIFGGTEAFF. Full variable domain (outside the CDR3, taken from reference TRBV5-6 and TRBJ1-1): DAGVTQSPTHLIKTRGQQVTLRCSPKSGHDTVSWYQQALGQGPQFIFQYYEEEERQRGNFPDRFSGHQFPNYSSELNVNALLLGDSALYLCASSPGIFGGTEAFFGQGTRLTVV.

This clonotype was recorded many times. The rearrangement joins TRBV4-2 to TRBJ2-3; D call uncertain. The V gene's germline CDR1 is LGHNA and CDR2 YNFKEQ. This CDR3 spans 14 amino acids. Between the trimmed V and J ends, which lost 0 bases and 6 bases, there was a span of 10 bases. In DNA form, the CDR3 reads TGTGCCAGCAGCCAAGAAAAAGGGTCGGATACGCAGTATTTT. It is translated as CASSQEKGSDTQYF.

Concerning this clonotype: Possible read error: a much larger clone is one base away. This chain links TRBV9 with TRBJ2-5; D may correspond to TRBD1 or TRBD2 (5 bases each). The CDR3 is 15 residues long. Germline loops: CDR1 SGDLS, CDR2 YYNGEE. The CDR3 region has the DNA TGTGCCAGCAGCTCGAGGGGCAGGGTAAAAGAGACCCTGTACTTC. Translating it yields CASSSRGRVKETLYF.

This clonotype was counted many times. The CDR3 is CSARGEKKGTDTQYF. In DNA, the CDR3 is TGCAGTGCTAGAGGCGAGAAGAAGGGCACAGATACGCAGTATTTT. This rearrangement joins TRBV20-1 to TRBJ2-3; D gene uncertain. Germline V gene sequence: CDR1 DFQATT, CDR2 SNEGSKA (reference sequence). The ends were cut back, 1 base at V and 1 base at J, with 12 bases in the middle. The CDR3 has 15 amino acids.

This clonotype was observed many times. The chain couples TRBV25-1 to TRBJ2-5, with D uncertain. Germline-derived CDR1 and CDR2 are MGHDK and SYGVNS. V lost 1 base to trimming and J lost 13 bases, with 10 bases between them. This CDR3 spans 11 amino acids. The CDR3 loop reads CASSESTRSYF. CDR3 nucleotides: TGTGCCAGCAGTGAATCAACTCGGTCGTACTTC.